These 4 T cell receptor beta chains share one sample of origin, sequenced in a study of blood T cell repertoires in COVID-19. The assay was immunoSEQ multiplex PCR, and TCRdb's table has in-frame clones only and misses some. The sample lists 320,000 or so clones, around nine tenths occurring once. The sequenced material came from PBMCs or T cells enriched from blood (not recorded which). These receptors were collected from a man in his fifties or sixties who had recovered from COVID-19.

The genes are TRBV28 and TRBJ1-6; no definite D call. Trimming shortened V by 2 bases and J by 5 bases, and 16 bases separated the two germline ends. CDR1 and CDR2 (germline): MDHEN, SYDVKM. The CDR3 contains 17 residues. CDR3: CASSLGPAGLNNSPLHF. CDR3 DNA: TGTGCCAGCAGTTTAGGGCCAGCCGGTCTTAATAATTCACCCCTCCACTTT.

J is TRBJ2-5 and V is TRBV24-1, with 10 bases aligning to TRBD1. The CDR3 runs 15 residues. Trimming cost V 4 bases and J 5 bases; bases outside gene matches: 6. CDR1 KGHDR and CDR2 SFDVKD come from the germline V gene. The chain's CDR3 is CATSDRQGAGETQYF. The CDR3 nucleotides are TGTGCCACCAGTGACCGACAGGGGGCAGGGGAGACCCAGTACTTC.

The CDR3: CASSLAVGSRLEKLFF. For the CDR3, the DNA is TGCGCCAGCAGCTTGGCCGTCGGGTCTAGATTGGAAAAACTGTTTTTT. The chain links TRBV5-1 to TRBJ1-4; no definite D call. CDR3 length equals 16 residues. CDR1 SGHRS and CDR2 YFSETQ come from the germline V gene. Trimming took 0 bases from V and 8 from J, leaving 17 bases between them. Based on the CDR3 plus reference TRBV5-1 and TRBJ1-4, the full variable domain is KAGVTQTPRYLIKTRGQQVTLSCSPISGHRSVSWYQQTPGQGLQFLFEYFSETQRNKGNFPGRFSGRQFSNSRSEMNVSTLELGDSALYLCASSLAVGSRLEKLFFGSGTQLSVL.

This clone appeared once. J is TRBJ2-5 and V is TRBV7-3; D is uncertain. The CDR3 is 13 amino acids. Trimming pared 2 bases from V and 4 bases from J, leaving 8 bases between. Per germline, CDR1 SGHTA and CDR2 FQGTGA. CDR3 residues: CASSLLHRETQYF. CDR3 bases: TGTGCCAGCAGCTTACTGCATAGAGAGACCCAGTACTTC.